A single sample gave rise to the 10 T cell receptor beta chains below, sequenced in a study of blood T cells in healthy people across ages. Alongside a J-beta primer mix, a sample-barcoded 5' primer served in a second PCR lasting roughly 6 to 11 cycles. TCRdb analysed the 5' RACE reads with MiXCR anew, one entry per CDR3 protein. The repertoire holds roughly 1.5 million distinct CDR3 sequences, with about 42% as singletons. Sequences were obtained from blood. The receptors were gathered from a woman younger than 35 in good health.

The chain recombines TRBV9 with TRBJ1-1; no definite D call. The CDR3 length is 15 residues. V gave up 0 bases and J gave up 1 base, with 10 bases separating them. From germline, CDR1 is SGDLS and CDR2 YYNGEE. The CDR3 bases are TGTGCCAGCAGCGTAGCTTCAGTCCAGAACACTGAAGCTTTCTTT. It specifies CASSVASVQNTEAFF.

This clonotype occurred a few times. This chain uses TRBV28 with TRBJ2-1; 7 bases fit TRBD2. Germline V gene data show CDR1 as MDHEN and CDR2 as SYDVKM. V trimming: 8 bases; J trimming: 5 bases; junction bases outside the gene matches: 12. This CDR3 contains 15 residues. CDR3: CASFNSGRGDNEQFF. The DNA for the CDR3 is TGTGCCAGCTTTAACAGCGGCCGGGGGGACAATGAGCAGTTCTTC.

The rearrangement joins TRBV7-2 to TRBJ2-2; D might be TRBD1 (5 bases). Germline V gene lookup returns CDR1 SGHTA and CDR2 FQGNSA. V lost 5 bases and J 6 bases, leaving 16 bases between the germline ends. This CDR3 comprises 15 residues. The CDR3 sequence is CASSQISQGPGELFF. The CDR3 DNA is TGTGCCAGCAGCCAAATATCTCAGGGTCCCGGGGAGCTGTTTTTT. Variable domain in full (rest from reference TRBV7-2 and TRBJ2-2): GAGVSQSPSNKVTEKGKDVELRCDPISGHTALYWYRQSLGQGLEFLIYFQGNSAPDKSGLPSDRFSAERTGGSVSTLTIQRTQQEDSAVYLCASSQISQGPGELFFGEGSRLTVL.

The chain has TRBV4-1 and TRBJ1-2; 7 bases line up with TRBD1. This CDR3 is 15 amino acids long. With 3 bases clipped from V and 6 bases from J, the junction kept 10 bases outside the gene matches. The V gene's germline CDR1 is MGHRA and CDR2 YSYEKL. For the CDR3, the DNA is TGCGCCAGCAGCCAGGGACAGCCCCGTTCGGATGGCTACACCTTC. Protein product: CASSQGQPRSDGYTF.

This clonotype came up a few times. This chain links TRBV4-3 with TRBJ2-7; D not certain. Germline V CDR1 and CDR2: LGHNA, YSLEER. This CDR3 is built from 15 residues. The V and J ends lost 0 bases and 4 bases respectively, with 13 bases between them. The CDR3, as DNA: TGCGCCAGCAGCCAAGATCGAGGAGAACTATACGAGCAGTACTTC. This sequence encodes CASSQDRGELYEQYF.

This clonotype was counted only a few times. The chain couples TRBV27 to TRBJ1-2, with D unresolved. Germline assignment: CDR1 MNHEY and CDR2 SMNVEV (reference sequence). This CDR3 is built from 13 residues. Trimming stripped 4 bases from V and 2 bases from J, with 8 bases between. The CDR3 nucleotides are TGTGCCAGCAGTTCATCGGGGAACTATGGCTACACCTTC. Encoded protein: CASSSSGNYGYTF.

This clonotype was counted between two and nine times. The chain recombines TRBV25-1 with TRBJ1-2, with D unclear. The V end was cut by 3 bases, the J end by 4 bases, with 15 bases between. CDR3 length: 15 amino acids. Germline values: CDR1 MGHDK, CDR2 SYGVNS. The chain's CDR3 is CASSDLGTNIYGYTF. The CDR3 nucleotides read TGTGCCAGCAGTGATCTGGGTACCAACATCTATGGCTACACCTTC.

This chain connects TRBV6-5 to TRBJ1-5, with D unclear. The CDR3 has 14 residues. Between the trimmed V and J ends, which lost 2 bases and 5 bases, there was a span of 10 bases. Germline CDR1 and CDR2: MNHEY and SVGAGI. In DNA, the CDR3 is TGTGCCAGCAGTTACGGGTCCGGGTATCAGCCCCAGCATTTT. Its translation is CASSYGSGYQPQHF.

The chain links TRBV9 to TRBJ2-2; D perhaps matches TRBD1 (6 bases). CDR1 and CDR2 (germline): SGDLS, YYNGEE. The CDR3 consists of 15 residues. V was cut by 1 base and J by 6 bases, with 13 bases left in between. Here the CDR3 DNA reads TGTGCCAGCAGCGTACTTCAGGGGTTCGCCGGGGAGCTGTTTTTT. Its translation is CASSVLQGFAGELFF.

This clonotype has more than one count but fewer than ten. CDR3 sequence: CASSQLGQYEQYF. The CDR3 DNA reads as TGTGCCAGCAGCCAGTTAGGGCAGTACGAGCAGTACTTC. V is TRBV7-8 and J is TRBJ2-7; D gene uncertain. This CDR3 contains 13 residues. CDR1 is SGHVS and CDR2 is FQNEAQ in the germline V gene. The V end was cut by 5 bases, the J end by 4 bases, with 12 bases between.